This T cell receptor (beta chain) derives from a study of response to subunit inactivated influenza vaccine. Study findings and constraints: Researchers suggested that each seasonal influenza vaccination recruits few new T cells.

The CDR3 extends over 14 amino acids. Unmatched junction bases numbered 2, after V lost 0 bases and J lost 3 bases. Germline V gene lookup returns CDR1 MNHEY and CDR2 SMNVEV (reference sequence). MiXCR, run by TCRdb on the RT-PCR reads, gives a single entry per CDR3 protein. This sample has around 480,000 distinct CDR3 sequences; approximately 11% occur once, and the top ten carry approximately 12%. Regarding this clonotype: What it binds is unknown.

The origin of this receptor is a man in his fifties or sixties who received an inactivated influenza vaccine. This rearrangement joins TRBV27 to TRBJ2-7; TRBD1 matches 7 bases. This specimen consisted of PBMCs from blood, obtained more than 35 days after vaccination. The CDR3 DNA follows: TGTGCCAGCAGTTTATCGACAGGGTTCTACGAGCAGTACTTC. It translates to CASSLSTGFYEQYF.